This T cell receptor beta chain comes out of a study of tumor-infiltrating lymphocytes in primary liver carcinoma (dated by TCRdb to about 2017). About the investigation overall: Of the five patients (three men and two women, aged 30 to 69 years), four had hepatocellular carcinoma and one had combined HCC and intrahepatic cholangiocarcinoma. A total of 35 specimens from 5 patients underwent TCRbeta repertoire sequencing, comprising some 25 tumor regions, 5 adjacent noncancerous liver tissues and 5 peripheral blood samples. Repertoires from technical replicates were highly reproducible, with mean shared-clone rates roughly 0.87 and correlation coefficients above 0.95. Samples yielded roughly 3.5 to 8 million productive TCRbeta reads; read depth did not differ significantly between tissue types. For each liver tumor, the study sampled five regions along with adjacent normal tissue and blood, and applied TCRbeta repertoire sequencing, expression microarrays and whole-exome sequencing. The five patients had tumors staged T1-T3 N0M0, with maximum diameters ranging from about 4 to 10 cm. The roughly 25 tumor region samples were profiled with Agilent mRNA microarrays so that TCRbeta repertoire diversity could be related to the local molecular phenotype. What the research found in general, with its limitations: The study included only a handful of patients, and the authors note findings should be validated in a larger study. Only roughly 7-25% of top clones appeared in all five regions of a tumor, which suggests that tumor-infiltrating T cells are spatially heterogeneous. Since the samples were bulk and unsorted, there was no way to compare CD4+ and CD8+ T cell repertoires. Compared with blood, tumors had a significantly larger share of the repertoire taken up by the top 250 clones (p = 0.039). Because sequencing covered only the TCR beta chain and unpaired alpha chains were not captured, true repertoire diversity is likely underestimated. Repertoire overlap was higher between tumor regions (mean about 35%) than tumor-adjacent (approximately 17%) or tumor-blood (approximately 14%) pairs, consistent with antigen-driven expansion.

Judged by its sample share, this clonotype qualifies as medium-sized (0.01 to 0.1%). Its antigen is currently not known. No base qualities exist here, and no much larger clone lies one base off it. Without any cell sorting, total RNA and DNA were co-extracted from approximately 22-30 mg of bulk tissue using the AllPrep DNA/RNA mini kit. Between late 2015 and early 2016, roughly five patients in China with histopathologically diagnosed primary liver carcinoma had surgical resection. At the time of sampling, the patients were treatment-naive and had chronic HBV infection. Five spatially separated regions were sampled from each tumor: the superior, inferior, left-lateral and right-lateral poles, plus the tumor centre. Histological examination found more than 75% viable tumor cells in every tumor sample. Fresh tumor and adjacent tissue pieces were bisected, with one half stored in RNAlater at -80 degrees C and the other half sent for histology.

TCRbeta-specific cDNA was reverse-transcribed from 500 ng total RNA using a constant-region primer and ProtoScript II reverse transcriptase. TCRbeta libraries were built with three nested multiplex PCR rounds, a slightly modified ARM-PCR procedure. Sample barcodes and Illumina adapters were added in a final 25-cycle PCR using Deep VentR polymerase. Before sequencing, amplicons of 200-500 bp were gel-purified using a QIAquick gel extraction kit. TCRbeta amplicons were sequenced on an Illumina HiSeq 2500 with 250-bp paired-end reads. The original methods were these. Reads were quality-trimmed with Trimmomatic v0.33, and paired reads were merged with FLASH v1.2.11 to recover full CDR3 sequences. V, D and J germline segments were assigned to the rearranged TCRbeta sequences by MiGEC v1.2.1b. Clonotype statistics and Shannon-Wiener diversity indices were computed with VDJtools v1.0.0. To reduce sampling bias, subsequent analyses other than the diversity analysis used only the 250 most abundant clonotypes in each sample. The public sequencing data were trimmed at Q25 with fastp and processed into clonotypes with MiXCR by TCRdb, which kept only in-frame beta chains. A single entry per CDR3 protein holds the most common genes and DNA from its merged rows. The V and J calls here are based on TCRdb, not the publication. The sample includes roughly 25,000 distinct CDR3 sequences, with roughly three quarters observed a single time. About 31% of the sample is held by the ten biggest clonotypes.

This sequence originates from a woman aged 25 to 45 with primary liver carcinoma and hepatitis B virus infection. Sequenced sample: liver tumor tissue from sampling region 5. In light of the paper, this sample's cell subset or site label describes: tumor region T5, tumor centre.

The nucleotide sequence is TGCGCCAGCAGCGTCGGGACTTTCTACGAGCAGTACTTC. This encodes CASSVGTFYEQYF. The rearrangement combines TRBV10-2 with TRBJ2-7; the best D guess is TRBD2, with 6 bases matching. From its cysteine to its phenylalanine, the CDR3 spans 13 amino acids. Of all the DNA, just the CDR3 is kept, 39 bases in frame from base 1. Trimming at the junction amounts to 6 bases on V and 3 bases on J, and the germline ends lie 12 bases apart. The germline V gene encodes CDR1 WSHSY and CDR2 SAAADI.